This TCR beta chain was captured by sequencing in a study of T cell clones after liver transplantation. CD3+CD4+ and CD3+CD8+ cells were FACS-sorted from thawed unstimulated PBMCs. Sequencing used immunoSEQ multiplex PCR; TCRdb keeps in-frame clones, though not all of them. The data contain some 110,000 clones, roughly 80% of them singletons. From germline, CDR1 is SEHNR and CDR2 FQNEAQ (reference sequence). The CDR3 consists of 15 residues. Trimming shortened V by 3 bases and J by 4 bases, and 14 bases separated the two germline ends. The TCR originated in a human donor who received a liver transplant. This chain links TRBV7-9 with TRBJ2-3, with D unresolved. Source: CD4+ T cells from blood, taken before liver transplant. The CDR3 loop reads CASSFAKGTADTQYF. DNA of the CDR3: TGTGCCAGCAGCTTTGCGAAAGGAACCGCAGATACGCAGTATTTT.